The rows below give T cell receptor beta chains drawn from one sample of a study of shared clonotypes between healthy human individuals. Some clones are missing from TCRdb's copy, which holds only in-frame ones; the method was immunoSEQ multiplex PCR. Of more than 550,000 clones listed, about 90% are singletons. Sample: memory CD8+ T cells from PBMCs. The receptors come from a man between 18 and 35 years old in good health. Some clones in this sample may be carry-over from other donors' samples. Both conserved end residues are part of each CDR3. Each record gives: D gene, V gene, J gene, clone size, CDR3 protein, CDR3 DNA. A D gene is named only where the DNA matches it firmly. The size entry is marked missing in some rows and otherwise reads once, few, many or a size class.

TRBD1	TRBV6-5	TRBJ1-1	few	CASSYGQGPTEAFF	TGTGCCAGCAGTTACGGACAGGGGCCCACTGAAGCTTTCTTT
NA	TRBV19	TRBJ1-2	NA	CASTPNGGRIYGYTF	TGTGCCAGTACCCCGAACGGGGGGAGGATCTATGGCTACACCTTC
TRBD1	TRBV30	TRBJ2-7	NA	CAWVGAGTGGSEQYF	TGTGCCTGGGTCGGGGCCGGGACAGGGGGCTCCGAGCAGTACTTC
NA	TRBV6-5	TRBJ1-2	NA	CASSYISDRIPYGYTF	TGTGCCAGCAGTTACATTTCGGATCGCATACCCTATGGCTACACCTTC
NA	TRBV27	TRBJ2-6	NA	CASSPSLGVGANVLTF	TGTGCCAGCAGCCCCAGTTTGGGTGTAGGGGCCAACGTCCTGACTTTC
NA	TRBV29-1	TRBJ2-7	NA	CSVGSREIPYEQYF	TGCAGCGTCGGATCCAGGGAAATACCCTACGAGCAGTACTTC
NA	TRBV5-1	TRBJ2-7	NA	CASSLVGEGDYEQYF	TGCGCCAGCAGCTTGGTGGGGGAAGGGGATTACGAGCAGTACTTC
NA	TRBV27	TRBJ2-5	NA	CASRPTETETQYF	TGTGCCAGCAGACCTACTGAGACGGAGACCCAGTACTTC
NA	TRBV28	TRBJ2-1	NA	CASSLTGVYNEQFF	TGTGCCAGCAGTTTGACGGGGGTTTACAATGAGCAGTTCTTC
NA	TRBV7-9	TRBJ2-7	NA	CASSSDYEQYF	TGTGCCAGCAGCTCCGATTACGAGCAGTACTTC
NA	TRBV2	TRBJ1-5	NA	CASSEGAPPQPQHF	TGTGCCAGCAGTGAGGGGGCCCCCCCTCAGCCCCAGCATTTT
NA	TRBV7-9	TRBJ2-1	NA	CASSLAVAVHEQFF	TGTGCCAGCAGCTTAGCGGTAGCGGTCCATGAGCAGTTCTTC
TRBD2	TRBV28	TRBJ2-1	NA	CASSWTSGSDEQFF	TGTGCCAGCAGTTGGACTAGCGGGAGTGATGAGCAGTTCTTC
NA	TRBV4-2	TRBJ2-1	NA	CASSQVVQTLHEQFF	TGTGCCAGCAGCCAAGTGGTACAGACTCTCCATGAGCAGTTCTTC
NA	TRBV5-5	TRBJ1-4	NA	CASSLPWKEKLFF	TGTGCCAGCAGCTTGCCTTGGAAAGAAAAACTGTTTTTT
TRBD1	TRBV6-1	TRBJ2-7	NA	CASRDRGHEQYF	TGTGCCAGCAGGGACAGGGGGCACGAGCAGTACTTC
NA	TRBV28	TRBJ2-6	NA	CASSQTQVGPGANVLTF	TGTGCCAGCAGTCAAACCCAGGTCGGTCCTGGGGCCAACGTCCTGACTTTC
NA	TRBV27	TRBJ2-6	NA	CASSLGSGWRTGANVLTF	TGTGCCAGCAGTTTAGGGTCCGGGTGGCGGACTGGGGCCAACGTCCTGACTTTC
NA	TRBV2	TRBJ1-1	once	CASSDWHKNTEAFF	TGTGCCAGCAGTGACTGGCACAAAAACACTGAAGCTTTCTTT
TRBD1	TRBV14	TRBJ2-1	NA	CASRGPGQGYNEQFF	TGTGCCAGCAGAGGGCCGGGACAGGGATACAATGAGCAGTTCTTC
NA	TRBV7-2	TRBJ1-2	NA	CASSSQLGPWEAPNYGYTF	TGTGCCAGCAGCTCCCAACTGGGGCCTTGGGAGGCACCTAACTATGGCTACACCTTC
NA	TRBV19	TRBJ2-1	NA	CASSMTRWGNEQFF	TGTGCCAGTAGTATGACCCGGTGGGGGAATGAGCAGTTCTTC